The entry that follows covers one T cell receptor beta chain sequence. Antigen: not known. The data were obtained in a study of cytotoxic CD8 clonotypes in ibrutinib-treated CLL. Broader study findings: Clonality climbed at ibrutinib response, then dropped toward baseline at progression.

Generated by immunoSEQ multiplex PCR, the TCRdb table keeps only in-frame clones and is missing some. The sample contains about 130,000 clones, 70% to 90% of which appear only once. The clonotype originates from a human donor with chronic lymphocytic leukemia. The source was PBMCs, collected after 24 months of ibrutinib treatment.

The CDR3 here is CASSIADRRKYNEQFF. The CDR3 region has the DNA TGTGCCAGTAGTATTGCGGACAGACGAAAGTACAATGAGCAGTTCTTC. V gene TRBV19 combines with J gene TRBJ2-1; tentatively, D is TRBD1 (6 bases). Looked up from germline, CDR1 is LNHDA and CDR2 is SQIVND (reference sequence). Trimming took off 3 bases at V and 4 bases at J, with 16 bases between the two ends. There are 16 residues in the CDR3.